This T cell receptor (beta chain) was found in a study of early T cells in non-severe SARS-CoV-2 infection. Study conclusions and caveats: Private and CD4 specificities were missed by VDJdb matching, skewed to anti-spike CD8.

One entry per CDR3 protein, called by TCRdb with MiXCR from the 5' RACE reads. The table includes fewer than 65,000 distinct CDR3 sequences, around 9% detected once. In regard to this clonotype: Antigen: not known.

Trimming took 4 bases from V and 5 from J, leaving 9 bases between them. There are 13 residues in the CDR3. Per germline, CDR1 LGHDT and CDR2 YNNKEL (reference sequence). This TCR was recovered from an adult who was a healthcare worker with PCR-confirmed SARS-CoV-2 infection or an uninfected control (not recorded which). V usage is TRBV3-1 and J usage is TRBJ2-1; a weak D match, TRBD1 (5 bases). Sample: whole blood. The CDR3 region is CASSPDMHNEQFF. CDR3 coding DNA: TGTGCCAGCAGCCCGGACATGCACAATGAGCAGTTCTTC.